These T cell receptor beta chains were read from a single sample in a study of a mutant IDH1 vaccine in newly diagnosed glioma. The assay was immunoSEQ multiplex PCR, and TCRdb's table has in-frame clones only and misses some. The sample yields approximately 70,000 clones, roughly 78% seen once. The sequencing used PBMCs, collected from a glioma patient treated with radiotherapy, temozolomide or both. These receptors came from a man aged 45-65 years with glioma. Each CDR3 is given with its conserved first and last residue. D genes are given only for firm matches. The size entry is marked missing in some rows and otherwise reads once, few, many or a size class.

D gene	V gene	clone size	J gene	CDR3 protein	CDR3 DNA
.	TRBV29-1	few	TRBJ1-1	CSVVRSGLNTEAFF	TGCAGCGTTGTTAGGAGCGGGTTAAACACTGAAGCTTTCTTT
TRBD1	TRBV20-1	few	TRBJ1-1	CSAGQAWGAFF	TGCAGTGCCGGACAGGCGTGGGGAGCTTTCTTT
.	TRBV19	.	TRBJ2-6	CASSFSGANVLTF	TGTGCCAGTAGCTTCTCTGGGGCCAACGTCCTGACTTTC
TRBD1	TRBV5-4	.	TRBJ1-2	CASTDRGGYGYTF	TGTGCCAGCACTGACAGGGGTGGCTATGGCTACACCTTC
.	TRBV29-1	.	TRBJ1-1	CSPQGPDTEAFF	TGCAGCCCACAGGGCCCCGACACTGAAGCTTTCTTT
TRBD1	TRBV7-9	.	TRBJ1-2	CASSLAGQGYGYTF	TGTGCCAGCAGCTTAGCCGGACAGGGTTATGGCTACACCTTC
.	TRBV4-1	.	TRBJ1-2	CASSQARANYGYTF	TGCGCCAGCAGCCAAGCCAGGGCTAACTATGGCTACACCTTC
TRBD2	TRBV5-6	.	TRBJ2-7	CASSVGGAYEQYF	TGTGCCAGCAGCGTTGGGGGGGCCTACGAGCAGTACTTC
TRBD1	TRBV19	.	TRBJ2-5	CASSLGTEKETQYF	TGTGCCAGTAGTCTCGGGACAGAGAAAGAGACCCAGTACTTC
.	TRBV7-7	.	TRBJ1-5	CASSTGYNQPQHF	TGTGCTAGCAGTACAGGATACAATCAGCCCCAGCATTTT
.	TRBV5-1	.	TRBJ2-3	CASSRRVGTDTQYF	TGCGCCAGCAGCCGGAGAGTCGGCACAGATACGCAGTATTTT
.	TRBV29-1	.	TRBJ1-1	CSGGQMNTEAFF	TGCAGCGGCGGACAGATGAACACTGAAGCTTTCTTT
TRBD2	TRBV6-6	.	TRBJ2-5	CASSISGGKETQYF	TGTGCCAGCAGTATTAGCGGGGGAAAAGAGACCCAGTACTTC
.	TRBV6-6	.	TRBJ1-1	CASSNIRLTNTEAFF	TGTGCCAGCAGTAATATTCGACTTACGAACACTGAAGCTTTCTTT
.	TRBV19	.	TRBJ1-1	CASRRSGLNTEAFF	TGTGCCAGTAGAAGAAGCGGGTTGAACACTGAAGCTTTCTTT
TRBD1	TRBV30	.	TRBJ1-4	CAWSEMGQGRLNEKLFF	TGTGCCTGGAGCGAAATGGGACAGGGGAGGCTTAATGAAAAACTGTTTTTT
TRBD1	TRBV19	.	TRBJ2-7	CASSSATGGSYEQYF	TGTGCCAGTAGCTCCGCGACAGGGGGCTCCTACGAGCAGTACTTC
.	TRBV30	once	TRBJ1-2	CAWSLRESDGYTF	TGTGCCTGGAGTCTAAGGGAGAGCGATGGCTACACCTTC
TRBD1	TRBV5-1	once	TRBJ1-1	CASSTTGGNTEAFF	TGCGCCAGCAGCACGACAGGGGGAAACACTGAAGCTTTCTTT
.	TRBV5-8	.	TRBJ1-2	CASSKGFSNYGYTF	TGTGCCAGCAGCAAAGGATTTTCTAACTATGGCTACACCTTC
.	TRBV5-5	.	TRBJ2-6	CASSSAYSGSVANVLTF	TGTGCCAGCAGCTCGGCATATTCAGGGTCGGTAGCCAACGTCCTGACTTTC
TRBD1	TRBV9	.	TRBJ2-3	CASTRTGDRGETQYF	TGTGCCAGCACCAGAACAGGCGACAGGGGGGAGACGCAGTATTTT
.	TRBV30	.	TRBJ2-3	CAWKKGGGDTQYF	TGTGCCTGGAAGAAGGGGGGAGGAGATACGCAGTATTTT
.	TRBV14	.	TRBJ2-7	CASSLRGGGEQYF	TGTGCCAGCAGCCTCAGAGGGGGAGGCGAGCAGTACTTC
.	TRBV6-1	.	TRBJ1-4	CATGRRSLNEKLFF	TGTGCCACCGGAAGGAGGTCTTTGAATGAAAAACTGTTTTTT
TRBD1	TRBV6-5	.	TRBJ2-7	CASSMGTGSSYEQYF	TGTGCCAGCAGTATGGGGACAGGGAGCTCCTACGAGCAGTACTTC
.	TRBV5-4	.	TRBJ2-5	CASSLEAGEETQYF	TGTGCCAGCAGCTTGGAGGCAGGAGAAGAGACCCAGTACTTC
.	TRBV29-1	.	TRBJ2-7	CSVEADTYEQYF	TGCAGCGTTGAAGCAGACACCTACGAGCAGTACTTC
.	TRBV25-1	.	TRBJ1-4	CASSERQNNEKLFF	TGTGCCAGCAGTGAACGACAGAATAATGAAAAACTGTTTTTT
.	TRBV9	.	TRBJ1-2	CASSVQEGLEGYTF	TGTGCCAGCAGCGTACAAGAGGGTCTGGAAGGCTACACCTTC
.	TRBV15	.	TRBJ1-1	CATSSKNTEAFF	TGTGCCACCAGCAGTAAAAACACTGAAGCTTTCTTT
.	TRBV29-1	.	TRBJ1-2	CSVRFGQDYGYTF	TGCAGCGTGAGGTTTGGGCAGGACTATGGCTACACCTTC
.	TRBV7-3	once	TRBJ1-1	CASSLGGSTEAFF	TGTGCCAGCAGTCTCGGGGGTTCCACTGAAGCTTTCTTT
TRBD1	TRBV4-1	.	TRBJ1-1	CASSHEYTGDSEAFF	TGCGCCAGCAGTCACGAATATACAGGGGACTCTGAAGCTTTCTTT
TRBD1	TRBV6-5	.	TRBJ2-3	CASRPTGADTQYF	TGTGCCAGCAGGCCGACAGGGGCAGATACGCAGTATTTT
TRBD1	TRBV11-2	.	TRBJ2-7	CASSLDETGGYEQYF	TGTGCCAGCAGCTTAGATGAGACAGGGGGTTACGAGCAGTACTTC
TRBD1	TRBV5-4	.	TRBJ2-3	CASSDRGDTQYF	TGTGCCAGCAGCGACAGGGGGGATACGCAGTATTTT
TRBD1	TRBV5-1	.	TRBJ2-7	CASSPDRGTSYEQYF	TGCGCCAGCAGCCCCGACAGGGGGACTTCCTACGAGCAGTACTTC
.	TRBV30	.	TRBJ2-7	CAWSVTRGSYEQYF	TGTGCCTGGAGTGTAACCAGGGGATCCTACGAGCAGTACTTC
.	TRBV5-8	.	TRBJ1-2	CASSFLRVNYGYTF	TGTGCCAGCAGCTTTTTGAGGGTGAACTATGGCTACACCTTC
.	TRBV2	few	TRBJ1-1	CASGVLTGEAFF	TGTGCCAGCGGGGTACTTACTGGGGAAGCTTTCTTT
.	TRBV5-5	.	TRBJ1-2	CASSLAGGSSGYTF	TGTGCCAGCAGCTTGGCCGGGGGCTCTTCTGGCTACACCTTC
TRBD1	TRBV5-4	.	TRBJ1-2	CASSLGQGRVRAYGYTF	TGTGCCAGCAGCTTAGGACAGGGGAGGGTACGCGCCTATGGCTACACCTTC
.	TRBV19	.	TRBJ2-6	CASSPYRVSSGANVLTF	TGTGCCAGTAGTCCATACAGGGTTTCCTCTGGGGCCAACGTCCTGACTTTC
TRBD1	TRBV5-1	.	TRBJ2-5	CASSLSGTAQETQYF	TGCGCCAGCAGCTTGTCAGGGACAGCCCAAGAGACCCAGTACTTC
.	TRBV5-1	.	TRBJ2-7	CASSLRAGEQYF	TGCGCCAGCAGCTTGAGGGCGGGAGAGCAGTACTTC
.	TRBV4-3	.	TRBJ1-2	CASSQDQRGSYGYTF	TGCGCCAGCAGCCAAGATCAACGGGGATCCTATGGCTACACCTTC
TRBD1	TRBV6-5	once	TRBJ1-1	CASIAGGRRTEAFF	TGTGCCAGCATAGCAGGGGGGCGAAGGACTGAAGCTTTCTTT
.	TRBV4-1	.	TRBJ1-6	CASSQDPAVGNSPLHF	TGCGCCAGCAGCCAAGATCCGGCCGTAGGTAATTCACCCCTCCACTTT
.	TRBV27	.	TRBJ1-1	CASSLRQENTEAFF	TGTGCCAGCAGTCTCCGACAGGAAAACACTGAAGCTTTCTTT
TRBD2	TRBV5-8	.	TRBJ2-7	CATNWNSGGETYEQYF	TGTGCCACAAATTGGAATAGCGGGGGGGAGACCTACGAGCAGTACTTC
.	TRBV4-2	.	TRBJ1-4	CASSLTAPNEKLFF	TGTGCCAGCAGTCTGACAGCCCCTAATGAAAAACTGTTTTTT
TRBD1	TRBV5-1	.	TRBJ2-7	CASSSGTGNYEQYF	TGCGCCAGCAGCTCCGGGACAGGGAACTACGAGCAGTACTTC
.	TRBV7-9	.	TRBJ2-2	CASSLTGELFF	TGTGCCAGCAGCTTAACGGGGGAGCTGTTTTTT
.	TRBV4-1	once	TRBJ1-3	CASSRGRNLDSGNTIYF	TGCGCCAGCAGCCGAGGACGGAATTTAGACTCTGGAAACACCATATATTTT
.	TRBV20-1	.	TRBJ1-2	CSPKGDYGYTF	TGCAGTCCCAAGGGGGACTATGGCTACACCTTC
.	TRBV2	many	TRBJ2-2	CASSALENTGELFF	TGTGCCAGCAGCGCATTAGAGAACACCGGGGAGCTGTTTTTT